This T cell receptor beta chain was captured in a study of CD4 T cell repertoires in COVID-19. The CDR3 consists of 14 residues. Trimming at V came to 6 bases and at J to 5 bases, leaving 6 bases not matched to a gene. Germline CDR1 is MNHNY and CDR2 is SVGAGI (reference sequence). Using immunoSEQ multiplex PCR, the repertoire was profiled, and TCRdb retains in-frame clones only, with some absent. The sample consists of about 75,000 clones, under 90% of them appearing once. Comment on this clone: Its antigen is undetermined.

Study results and caveats: Suggested intraclonal diversification: top SARS-CoV-2-reactive clonotypes appeared in two or three memory subsets.

This chain uses TRBV6-6 with TRBJ2-5; TRBD2 agrees at 10 bases. The sequencing here drew on CD4+ T cells from peripheral blood, taken after recovery from COVID-19. The origin of this receptor is a human donor who had COVID-19. The CDR3 DNA reads as TGTGCCAGCAGAAAGGGGACTAGCGTTGAGACCCAGTACTTC. This translates into CASRKGTSVETQYF.